This TCR beta chain was sequenced for a study of T cell clusters in autoimmune cytopenias. Whole-study results and caveats: A dominant lymphoma-associated repertoire apparently masked the cluster-lack signature in secondary cytopenia versus chronic lymphocytic leukemia.

TRB was amplified by touch-down multiplex PCR, primer pools A and B combined. From the multiplex PCR reads, TCRdb lists one entry per CDR3 protein and no DNA. This sample's table reports 7,000 to 10,000 distinct CDR3 sequences. About 39,000 genome equivalents of blood DNA were amplified for TRB. In the case of this clonotype: Its antigen remains unknown.

The sequence was obtained from a human donor with an autoimmune cytopenia or autoimmune hepatitis (not recorded which). Material for sequencing was peripheral blood.

The CDR3 here is CASSFQGRSNTEAFF. This sequence joins TRBV5-4 and TRBJ1-1; TCRdb's D call, TRBD1, is unchecked because there is no DNA. In germline, CDR1 is SGHNT, CDR2 YYREEE (reference sequence). The CDR3 contains 15 residues.